This TCR beta chain is from a study of cytomegalovirus exposure and HLA in healthy donors. In the study overall: The same platform used for the roughly 600 first-cohort repertoires was also used for the 120 validation repertoires, as a later analysis reported. Study-wide results and caveats: Rarity marked most TCR sequences, yet some public TCRs occurred in many donors. Subsequent analysis found a tendency for first-cohort TCR clusters to co-occur within the 120 or so validation repertoires.

Germline V gene lookup returns CDR1 SGDLS and CDR2 YYNGEE. The CDR3 is 16 residues long. Trimming removed 3 bases at V and 4 bases at J, with 19 bases between. TCRdb keeps only in-frame clones here, not all; method: immunoSEQ multiplex PCR. The sample shows approximately 200,000 clones, 65% to 90% of them seen only once. The donors were in the approximately 120-subject validation cohort, distinct from the approximately 670-subject first cohort. Points on this clone: What it binds is not known.

The V gene is TRBV9, the J gene TRBJ2-5, with D possibly being TRBD1 (6 bases). The source of this sequence is a woman aged 30 to 39 in good health and CMV-seropositive. Sample: PBMCs. This CDR3 reads CASSGKQGGSGETQYF. The CDR3 DNA is TGTGCCAGCAGCGGCAAACAGGGCGGTTCGGGAGAGACCCAGTACTTC.